This is a list of T cell receptor beta chains from one sample in a study of T cell changes during pregnancy in multiple sclerosis. The table came from immunoSEQ multiplex PCR; TCRdb's copy has only in-frame clones and leaves some out. The data show 40,000 or so clones, over 85% seen once. The specimen was peripheral blood, collected before pregnancy. All receptors derive from a female donor with multiple sclerosis, enrolled in a pregnancy study. Each CDR3 is given with its conserved first and last residue.

V: TRBV5-1
CDR3: CASGIAGDVHNEQFF

V: TRBV5-5
CDR3: CASSRGDGGSLGGYTF

V: TRBV5-5
CDR3: CASSSLAVYEQYF

V: TRBV6-1
CDR3: CASSHGQLNTEAFF

V: TRBV7-9
CDR3: CASSLAASTDTQYF

V: TRBV4-1
CDR3: CASSQQPPRGDRTGNTIYF

V: TRBV7-3
CDR3: CASSLTSDRAHGYGYTF

V: TRBV6-1
CDR3: CASSESGLNTDTQYF

V: TRBV5-1
CDR3: CASRRQGRNEQFF

V: TRBV7-9
CDR3: CASSLPAGGYNEQFF

V: TRBV4-3
CDR3: CASSPGLLTRGALGYGYTF

V: TRBV12-5
CDR3: CASGGGVTGANVLTF

V: TRBV28
CDR3: CASSLDTGQVVHEQYF

V: TRBV9
CDR3: CASSPGTSEWTDTQYF

V: TRBV5-1
CDR3: CASSPRVYDSGANVLTF

V: TRBV27
CDR3: CASSVGSPYEQYF

V: TRBV21-1
CDR3: CASSKALHEQYF

V: TRBV5-8
CDR3: CARRTSGSNEQFF

V: TRBV28
CDR3: CASSFPGGASYEQYF

V: TRBV7-3
CDR3: CASSTRDSLLYF

V: TRBV5-1
CDR3: CASSGGTGGTTTDTQYF

V: TRBV7-9
CDR3: CASSSPGIGTQEEKLFF

V: TRBV28
CDR3: CASSLISGEGEQFF

V: TRBV23-1
CDR3: CASSQQPCLAGGPKETQYF

V: TRBV28
CDR3: CASSATGTGMDTIYF

V: TRBV28
CDR3: CASSFTTDWGNTEAFF

V: TRBV5-1
CDR3: CASRFDRGYTGELFF

V: TRBV7-6
CDR3: CASSLGGGLSNEQFF

V: TRBV5-4
CDR3: CASSPRLPNYGYTF

V: TRBV9
CDR3: CASSVGLAGEVTGELFF

V: TRBV29-1
CDR3: CSGSRGQAGELFF

V: TRBV13
CDR3: CASSVRTGGEGETQYF

V: TRBV6-1
CDR3: CASSVRDRGNPSGNTIYF

V: TRBV19
CDR3: CASSMTGGNEQYF

V: TRBV27
CDR3: CASGVHDSGNTIYF

V: TRBV6-1
CDR3: CASSEVWGVVEQFF

V: TRBV7-2
CDR3: CASSLNPNSGELFF

V: TRBV9
CDR3: CASSVVQGEAFF

V: TRBV19
CDR3: CASSPGLNQPQHF

V: TRBV6-5
CDR3: CASSSRVSYEQYF

V: TRBV10-3
CDR3: CAISERQGNTDTQYF

V: TRBV2
CDR3: CASIASGFEQYF

V: TRBV28
CDR3: CASSLSSWGEQYF

V: TRBV6-6
CDR3: CASSYAAGSDTQYF

V: TRBV19
CDR3: CASSIRRDRPYGYTF

V: TRBV4-1
CDR3: CASSQASGVRGDTLSSYEQYF

V: TRBV20-1
CDR3: CSVSSYNEQFF

V: TRBV6-6
CDR3: CASSPRGGRAGETQYF

V: TRBV27
CDR3: CASSFSPSSSYGYTF

V: TRBV9
CDR3: CASSVRDRGIRTDTQYF

V: TRBV25-1
CDR3: CASSELSSDGIETQYF

V: TRBV7-9
CDR3: CASSLDLNQPQHF

V: TRBV9
CDR3: CASSVAWQGAFYEQYF

V: TRBV9
CDR3: CASSGGLAEYNEQFF

V: TRBV2
CDR3: CASSDGSLVSYEQYF

V: TRBV7-9
CDR3: CASKTDVGTGNYQETQYF

V: TRBV19
CDR3: CASSIDQTAQHF